Below are 30 T cell receptor beta chains sequenced from a single sample in a study of OX40 agonist ivuxolimab in advanced cancers. Only in-frame clones appear in the TCRdb table, and some are missing; sequencing was by immunoSEQ multiplex PCR. The profile covers about 44,000 clones, with roughly 90% appearing a single time and roughly 15% taken by the ten largest. The sequencing here drew on CD4+ or CD8+ T cells sorted from blood, taken in a trial of the OX40 agonist ivuxolimab. The receptor set was obtained from an adult with an advanced solid tumor such as melanoma, head and neck, liver or kidney cancer.

For the CDR3, the DNA is TGTGCCAGTAGTATATGGGAGGGAGGTCTGGACAATGAGCAGTTCTTC. The encoded protein is CASSIWEGGLDNEQFF. This chain uses TRBV19 with TRBJ2-1, with 7 bases aligning to TRBD2. Unmatched junction bases numbered 9, after V lost 2 bases and J lost 5 bases. Germline-derived CDR1 and CDR2 are LNHDA and SQIVND (reference sequence). This CDR3 contains 16 residues.

The chain employs TRBV5-1 and TRBJ2-3, with 9 bases identical to TRBD1. The CDR3 totals 16 residues. Germline CDR1 reads SGHRS; CDR2 reads YFSETQ. The V gene end was trimmed by 0 bases and the J gene end by 5 bases; junction bases not matched to a gene: 7. For the CDR3, the DNA is TGCGCCAGCAGCTTGGAACCGGGACAGGGTGGAGATACGCAGTATTTT. Translation gives CASSLEPGQGGDTQYF.

V and J are TRBV4-2 and TRBJ2-3, with 11 bases identical to TRBD1. V shed 1 base, J shed 3 bases, and the junction held 12 bases outside the gene matches. This CDR3 region has 19 residues. Germline CDR1 is LGHNA and CDR2 is YNFKEQ. The CDR3 nucleotides read TGTGCCAGCAGCCAAGTAGGACAGGGGGCATCTTCCACGACAGATACGCAGTATTTT. Translation gives CASSQVGQGASSTTDTQYF.

The rearrangement links TRBV27 to TRBJ2-7; D may correspond to TRBD1 or TRBD2 (5 bases each). CDR1 is MNHEY and CDR2 is SMNVEV in the germline V gene (reference sequence). CDR3 length: 12 amino acids. V shed 5 bases and J shed 2 bases, with 7 bases lying between them. The CDR3 protein is CASSTGPYEQYF. CDR3 nucleotides: TGTGCCAGCAGTACGGGACCCTACGAGCAGTACTTC.

This chain links TRBV4-2 with TRBJ2-1; the D is unclear. Trimming took 1 base from V and 6 from J, leaving 10 bases between them. CDR3 length: 14 residues. CDR1 LGHNA and CDR2 YNFKEQ come from the germline V gene. The DNA of the CDR3 is TGTGCCAGCAGCCAAGGGGTCTACTCCAATGAGCAGTTCTTC. Translating gives CASSQGVYSNEQFF.

The V and J genes are TRBV29-1 and TRBJ2-5; 9 bases line up with TRBD1. The end of the DNA is better explained by TRBJ2-7, so the J call may be wrong. Germline assignment: CDR1 SQVTM and CDR2 ANQGSEA. There are 14 residues in the CDR3. CDR3 DNA sequence: TGCAGCGTTGCGGGGACAGGGATTTCCTACGAGCAGTACTTC. Its protein is CSVAGTGISYEQYF.

This CDR3 is CASSRDSHGYTF. The CDR3 DNA sequence: TGTGCCAGCAGCCGGGACAGCCATGGCTACACCTTC. The gene calls are TRBV6-1 and TRBJ1-2, with 7 bases fitting TRBD1. Germline CDR1 MNHNS, CDR2 SASEGT. V was pared by 6 bases and J by 6 bases, with 4 bases of the junction left unmatched. The length of the CDR3 is 12 residues.

The chain joins TRBV7-2 to TRBJ2-7, with 7 bases fitting TRBD2. The V gene's germline CDR1 is SGHTA and CDR2 FQGNSA. This CDR3 region has 15 residues. V lost 0 bases to trimming and J lost 2 bases; unmatched junction nucleotides: 4. The CDR3: CASSLASGNTYEQYF. DNA for the CDR3: TGTGCCAGCAGCTTAGCCAGCGGGAATACCTACGAGCAGTACTTC.

Only one count was recorded for this clone. Other nucleotide sequences from this sample produce the same CDR3. The genes are TRBV19 and TRBJ1-5, with a weak D call TRBD1 (5 bases). Germline loops: CDR1 LNHDA, CDR2 SQIVND (reference sequence). The CDR3 extends over 15 amino acids. With 1 base removed from V and 2 bases from J, the gap between germline ends came to 9 bases. For the CDR3, the DNA is TGTGCCAGTAGTATAGGGCAGGGAGGCAATCAGCCCCAGCATTTT. This encodes CASSIGQGGNQPQHF.

The gene calls are TRBV9 and TRBJ2-5; D possibly corresponds to TRBD2 (6 bases). Germline CDR1 and CDR2: SGDLS and YYNGEE. Trimming left V 3 bases short and J 7 bases short, with 16 bases between. This CDR3 contains 14 residues. The CDR3: CASSEGTLGGTQYF. CDR3 in DNA: TGTGCCAGCAGCGAGGGGACCTTGGGGGGGACCCAGTACTTC.

This chain joins TRBV6-5 and TRBJ1-1; D gene ambiguous. V gave up 0 bases and J gave up 3 bases, with 11 bases separating them. CDR1 is MNHEY and CDR2 is SVGAGI in the germline V gene. The CDR3 runs to 15 residues. This CDR3 is CASSYSSGVDTEAFF. Here the CDR3 DNA reads TGTGCCAGCAGTTACTCATCTGGGGTCGACACTGAAGCTTTCTTT.

This chain links TRBV7-6 with TRBJ2-5, with TRBD2 matching over 8 bases. There are 15 residues in the CDR3. J gave up 5 bases and V 7 bases, and 12 bases lay outside the gene matches. Germline CDR1 and CDR2: SGHVS and FNYEAQ. This CDR3 is CASTFPSGRVETQYF. Here the CDR3 DNA reads TGTGCCAGCACCTTCCCGTCCGGGAGGGTGGAGACCCAGTACTTC.

The chain carries TRBV19 and TRBJ2-2; D ambiguous. Germline lookup yields CDR1 LNHDA and CDR2 SQIVND (reference sequence). V lost 2 bases, J lost 5 bases, and 3 bases lay in between. This CDR3 has 12 amino acids. The CDR3 is CASSIPTGELFF. In DNA, the CDR3 is TGTGCCAGTAGTATACCGACCGGGGAGCTGTTTTTT.

The J gene is TRBJ1-1, the V gene TRBV13, with TRBD1 matching 9 bases. With V trimmed by 7 bases and J by 1 base, 4 bases remained unmatched. Looked up from germline, CDR1 is PRHDT and CDR2 is FYEKMQ (reference sequence). The CDR3 consists of 14 residues. The CDR3 loop is CASTSTGGNTEAFF. The CDR3 coding sequence is TGTGCCAGCACATCGACAGGGGGGAACACTGAAGCTTTCTTT.

The chain joins TRBV6-1 to TRBJ2-7; D is unclear. CDR1 is MNHNS, CDR2 SASEGT, per germline. This CDR3 has 13 residues. The ends were cut back, 6 bases at V and 0 bases at J, with 9 bases in the middle. CDR3 residues: CASSSAGSYEQYF. DNA for the CDR3: TGTGCCAGCAGCAGCGCAGGCTCCTACGAGCAGTACTTC.

This chain uses TRBV5-6 with TRBJ2-3, with D uncertain. Germline V gives CDR1 SGHDT, CDR2 YYEEEE. This CDR3 region has 15 residues. V gave up 0 bases and J gave up 2 bases, with 10 bases separating them. In DNA, the CDR3 is TGTGCCAGCAGCTTGGGCCTCCAGGACACAGATACGCAGTATTTT. Translated: CASSLGLQDTDTQYF.

V and J are TRBV7-6 and TRBJ2-5; D is perhaps TRBD1 (6 bases). CDR1 is SGHVS and CDR2 is FNYEAQ in the germline V gene. V was trimmed by 5 bases and J by 9 bases, leaving 19 bases between them. This CDR3 is 14 amino acids long. The DNA of the CDR3 is TGTGCCAGCAGCATCGGAACAGGGTTCGCGGCCCAGTACTTC. This gives the protein CASSIGTGFAAQYF.

The chain recombines TRBV9 with TRBJ2-1, with 9 positions matching TRBD2. The CDR3 runs 17 residues. The trim removed 4 bases at V and 1 base at J, leaving 9 bases unmatched. CDR1 is SGDLS and CDR2 is YYNGEE in the germline V gene. The CDR3 loop reads CASSSPLAGGSYNEQFF. The DNA for the CDR3 is TGTGCCAGCAGCTCCCCACTGGCGGGAGGGTCCTACAATGAGCAGTTCTTC. Full variable domain (rest looked up from reference TRBV9 and TRBJ2-1): DSGVTQTPKHLITATGQRVTLRCSPRSGDLSVYWYQQSLDQGLQFLIQYYNGEERAKGNILERFSAQQFPDLHSELNLSSLELGDSALYFCASSSPLAGGSYNEQFFGPGTRLTVL.

The V call is TRBV27, the J call TRBJ1-4, with no clear D. The CDR3 covers 13 residues. CDR1 is MNHEY, CDR2 SMNVEV, per germline (reference sequence). V was clipped by 5 bases and J by 8 bases, with 12 bases between them. The CDR3 DNA reads as TGTGCCAGCAGTGCCAACAGCGGAGAAAAACTGTTTTTT. Translation: CASSANSGEKLFF.

The chain is built from TRBV29-1 and TRBJ2-1, with TRBD2 matching 9 bases. V dropped 7 bases and J dropped 8; count of bases not matched to a gene: 12. Germline loops: CDR1 SQVTM, CDR2 ANQGSEA. The CDR3 loop spans 14 amino acids. The CDR3 region is CSAISGSTSDEQFF. The CDR3 region has the DNA TGCAGCGCCATTAGCGGGAGCACCTCCGATGAGCAGTTCTTC.

This clone was seen more than once but under ten times. Other DNA sequences within the sample encode an identical CDR3. The V call is TRBV27, the J call TRBJ2-6, with no clear D. The V end lost 6 bases, the J end lost 0 bases, and 9 bases lay between the germline ends. The CDR3 runs 15 residues. The germline V gene encodes CDR1 MNHEY and CDR2 SMNVEV (reference sequence). In DNA, the CDR3 is TGTGCCAGCAGGGTGGGATCCTCTGGGGCCAACGTCCTGACTTTC. This codes for CASRVGSSGANVLTF.

The chain has TRBV9 and TRBJ1-1, with D perhaps matching TRBD1 (6 bases). With 4 bases removed from V and 4 bases from J, the gap between germline ends came to 20 bases. Germline V gives CDR1 SGDLS, CDR2 YYNGEE. The CDR3 has 16 residues. The CDR3 protein is CASSRSSGGAGTEAFF. The CDR3 DNA is TGTGCCAGCAGCAGATCATCGGGGGGCGCGGGCACTGAAGCTTTCTTT. The full variable domain, with the rest looked up from reference TRBV9 and TRBJ1-1, is DSGVTQTPKHLITATGQRVTLRCSPRSGDLSVYWYQQSLDQGLQFLIQYYNGEERAKGNILERFSAQQFPDLHSELNLSSLELGDSALYFCASSRSSGGAGTEAFFGQGTRLTVV.

The rearrangement uses TRBV4-2 and TRBJ2-1, with 7 positions matching TRBD2. The germline CDR1 and CDR2 sequences are LGHNA and YNFKEQ. Trimming at V came to 4 bases and at J to 8 bases, leaving 14 bases not matched to a gene. CDR3 length: 16 residues. CDR3 in DNA: TGTGCCAGCAGCCTCCGTTCGGGCGGGAGTCCGGATGAGCAGTTCTTC. Translating gives CASSLRSGGSPDEQFF.

This rearrangement joins TRBV7-2 to TRBJ1-2; D gene ambiguous. From germline, CDR1 is SGHTA and CDR2 FQGNSA. Deletions cut 7 bases from V and 2 bases from J, with 20 bases between. The CDR3 totals 16 residues. CDR3 in DNA: TGTGCCAGCACCACCCGCAGAACCAATTTCAACTATGGCTACACCTTC. Translated: CASTTRRTNFNYGYTF.

The V call is TRBV6-5, the J call TRBJ2-3; 9 nucleotides line up with TRBD2. The germline CDR1 and CDR2 sequences are MNHEY and SVGAGI. The CDR3 has 15 amino acids. Unmatched junction bases numbered 3, after V lost 3 bases and J lost 2 bases. The CDR3 is CASSYTSGFTDTQYF. The CDR3 nucleotides are TGTGCCAGCAGTTATACTAGCGGGTTCACAGATACGCAGTATTTT.

The chain combines TRBV9 with TRBJ2-1, with D perhaps TRBD1 (6 bases). CDR1 and CDR2 (germline): SGDLS, YYNGEE. The germline V and J ends were trimmed by 4 bases and 4 bases, with 18 bases remaining between them. The CDR3 sequence is 16 residues long. The chain's CDR3 is CASSLRSQGGYNEQFF. In nucleotides, the CDR3 is TGTGCCAGCAGCTTACGCTCACAGGGCGGGTACAATGAGCAGTTCTTC.

This chain connects TRBV5-1 to TRBJ2-7, with TRBD2 matching 10 bases. Per germline, CDR1 SGHRS and CDR2 YFSETQ. With V trimmed by 6 bases and J by 5 bases, 5 bases remained unmatched. This CDR3 spans 13 amino acids. CDR3 sequence (DNA): TGCGCCAGCACTAGCGGGAGTCTCGACGAGCAGTACTTC. Amino acid sequence: CASTSGSLDEQYF.

The chain joins TRBV10-2 to TRBJ1-5; D unresolved. The CDR3 loop spans 15 amino acids. Germline CDR1 reads WSHSY; CDR2 reads SAAADI. Deletions cut 0 bases from V and 3 bases from J, with 9 bases between. The DNA for the CDR3 is TGCGCCAGCAGTGAGTCCATGCGGGCCAATCAGCCCCAGCATTTT. Its translation is CASSESMRANQPQHF.

This chain connects TRBV5-6 to TRBJ2-7; 9 nucleotides match TRBD1. This CDR3 spans 16 amino acids. CDR1 and CDR2 (germline): SGHDT, YYEEEE. Trimming at V came to 4 bases and at J to 0 bases, leaving 8 bases not matched to a gene. CDR3 loop: CASSPDRGYSSYEQYF. CDR3 nucleotides: TGTGCCAGCAGCCCGGACAGGGGATATAGCTCCTACGAGCAGTACTTC. The variable domain in full, with the rest retrieved from reference TRBV5-6 and TRBJ2-7, is DAGVTQSPTHLIKTRGQQVTLRCSPKSGHDTVSWYQQALGQGPQFIFQYYEEEERQRGNFPDRFSGHQFPNYSSELNVNALLLGDSALYLCASSPDRGYSSYEQYFGPGTRLTVT.

The V gene is TRBV4-1, the J gene TRBJ2-2; D uncertain. Trimming stripped 1 base from V and 4 bases from J, with 10 bases between. Germline V gene data show CDR1 as MGHRA and CDR2 as YSYEKL. The CDR3 sequence is 15 residues long. The CDR3: CASSQGVPSTGELFF. The CDR3 DNA follows: TGCGCCAGCAGCCAAGGGGTCCCCAGCACCGGGGAGCTGTTTTTT.